What follows are 12 T cell receptor beta chains derived from one specimen sequenced in a study of low-dose radiotherapy and immunotherapy resistance in tumors. TRAV- and TRBV-specific primers primed first-strand cDNA, covering alpha and beta chains. TCRs were put through around 20 PCR cycles of amplification with Phusion. A constant-region primer and the V-primer adapter served as the primer pair. A single record per CDR3 protein comes from TCRdb applying MiXCR to the reads. The sample contains about 64,000 distinct CDR3 sequences, more than 25% of which appear only once. Specified time point: before trial treatment. The sequencing here drew on PBMCs, taken before treatment. The receptors were gathered from a male donor with rectosigmoid adenocarcinoma.

In this sample, this clonotype turned up many times. This chain joins TRBV5-4 and TRBJ1-2; D gene uncertain. The CDR3 extends over 15 amino acids. The germline gives CDR1 SGHNT, CDR2 YYREEE (reference sequence). With 0 bases removed from V and 4 bases from J, the gap between germline ends came to 13 bases. CDR3 protein: CASSLEMGISYGYTF. The CDR3 bases are TGTGCCAGCAGCTTGGAGATGGGGATCAGCTATGGCTACACCTTC.

This clonotype was found many times. The chain joins TRBV7-8 to TRBJ2-7; 7 bases line up with TRBD2. Trimming at V came to 5 bases and at J to 4 bases, leaving 14 bases not matched to a gene. Germline V gene lookup returns CDR1 SGHVS and CDR2 FQNEAQ. CDR3 length equals 16 residues. CDR3 protein: CASSPLGGGSEYEQYF. The CDR3 DNA is TGTGCCAGCAGCCCATTGGGGGGGGGATCGGAGTACGAGCAGTACTTC.

At least ten counts were recorded for this clonotype. The chain links TRBV27 to TRBJ1-3; perhaps TRBD1 as D (6 bases). Trimming removed 3 bases from V and 2 bases from J, with 11 bases in between. The CDR3 consists of 15 residues. The germline V gene has CDR1 MNHEY and CDR2 SMNVEV (reference sequence). The CDR3 sequence: CASSFIGGPGNTIYF. CDR3 in DNA: TGTGCCAGCAGTTTTATCGGGGGGCCTGGAAACACCATATATTTT.

The CDR3 loop is CASSQDGTGRNQPQHF. CDR3 bases: TGCGCCAGCAGCCAAGATGGGACAGGGCGCAATCAGCCCCAGCATTTT. The rearrangement uses TRBV4-1 and TRBJ1-5; 9 bases match TRBD1. This CDR3 region has 16 residues. Germline V gives CDR1 MGHRA, CDR2 YSYEKL. Trimming at V came to 0 bases and at J to 2 bases, leaving 2 bases not matched to a gene.

In this sample, this clonotype turned up many times. The chain links TRBV6-5 to TRBJ1-2; no firm D call. The length of the CDR3 is 13 residues. Trimming cost V 0 bases and J 8 bases, with 10 bases left between them. Germline loops: CDR1 MNHEY, CDR2 SVGAGI. CDR3 in DNA: TGTGCCAGCAGTTACTCCCCAGTCGGAGGCTACACCTTC. Its protein is CASSYSPVGGYTF.

This clonotype was observed a few times. The DNA is left out, because the CDR3 cannot be placed on it with certainty; the CDR3 is given as TCRdb lists it. The V call is TRBV20-1, the J call TRBJ2-2; the table assigns TRBD1, which was not confirmed against the DNA. The CDR3 length is 17 residues, termini included. Germline CDR1 and CDR2: DFQATT and SNEGSKA (reference sequence). CDR3 sequence: CSATEPGTDTGELFFFF.

On this clonotype: A read error may be the cause here, since a much bigger clone is one base away. The chain is built from TRBV12-3 or TRBV12-4 and TRBJ2-6; no definite D call. V lost 2 bases and J lost 2, with 7 bases in between. The CDR3 consists of 15 residues. The CDR3: CASSLPAAGANVLTF. The CDR3 DNA sequence: TGTGCCAGCAGTTTACCCGCGGCTGGGGCCAACGTCCTGACTTTC.

This clonotype has ten or more counts. The chain combines TRBV6-6 with TRBJ2-4, with 11 bases that match TRBD2. The germline gives CDR1 MNHNY, CDR2 SVGAGI (reference sequence). V shed 4 bases, J shed 11 bases, and the junction held 13 bases outside the gene matches. The CDR3 totals 16 residues. This chain's CDR3 is CASSSPQGLAGGVQYF. The CDR3 DNA sequence: TGTGCCAGCAGTTCACCACAGGGCTTAGCGGGGGGGGTTCAGTACTTC.

This clonotype was counted ten times or more. The chain carries TRBV28 and TRBJ1-1, with D hard to call. The germline V and J ends were trimmed by 6 bases and 5 bases, with 16 bases remaining between them. CDR1 and CDR2 from the germline V gene are MDHEN and SYDVKM. This CDR3 contains 14 residues. Here the CDR3 DNA reads TGTGCCAGCAGGGCAACCCTCCCGGGGACTGAAGCTTTCTTT. The encoded protein is CASRATLPGTEAFF.

This clonotype was seen at least ten times. V gene TRBV7-9 combines with J gene TRBJ2-1; TRBD2 agrees at 8 bases. The germline gives CDR1 SEHNR, CDR2 FQNEAQ (reference sequence). This CDR3 comprises 18 residues. The V gene end was trimmed by 1 base and the J gene end by 9 bases; junction bases not matched to a gene: 17. CDR3 amino acids: CASSLEGGGLSPSGEQFF. CDR3 nucleotides: TGTGCCAGCAGCTTAGAAGGCGGGGGGCTTTCCCCTTCCGGTGAGCAGTTCTTC.

At least ten counts were recorded for this clonotype. The chain employs TRBV2 and TRBJ2-1; TRBD2 agrees at 14 bases. The junction had 3 bases not matched to a gene; V was cut back by 8 bases and J by 3 bases. The CDR3 is made up of 15 amino acids. Germline V gene lookup returns CDR1 SNHLY and CDR2 FYNNEI. CDR3 loop: CASLGLAGVYNEQFF. The CDR3 nucleotides read TGTGCCAGCCTGGGACTAGCGGGAGTCTACAATGAGCAGTTCTTC. The whole variable domain, remainder taken from reference TRBV2 and TRBJ2-1, is EPEVTQTPSHQVTQMGQEVILRCVPISNHLYFYWYRQILGQKVEFLVSFYNNEISEKSEIFDDQFSVERPDGSNFTLKIRSTKLEDSAMYFCASLGLAGVYNEQFFGPGTRLTVL.

Points on this clonotype: With only one base between it and a far larger clone, this is likely a read error. The chain employs TRBV21-1 and TRBJ2-1; the listed D gene, TRBD2, was not tested against the DNA. TRBV21-1 is labeled a pseudogene. The CDR3 is 12 amino acids. The CDR3 sequence: CAGPLKIYEQFF. The CDR3 nucleotides read TGTGCCGGGCCACTAAAGATCTACGAGCAGTTCTTC.